This TCR beta chain comes out of a study of lymphopenia after photon versus proton radiotherapy. Trimming stripped 0 bases from V and 1 base from J, with 15 bases between. The germline V gene encodes CDR1 LGHNA and CDR2 YSLEER. The CDR3 is 17 residues long. Only one count was recorded for this clone. Repertoires were generated with immunoSEQ multiplex PCR, while TCRdb's copy carries only in-frame clones and drops some. The sample lists some 41,000 clones, more than 75% occurring once. The chain couples TRBV4-3 to TRBJ1-1; a possible D gene is TRBD1 (5 bases). The source of this sequence is a man in his fifties with gastric cancer. Here the sequenced sample was peripheral blood, taken from a patient treated with photon-based radiotherapy. The CDR3 sequence: CASSQERAGRGNTEAFF. DNA of the CDR3: TGCGCCAGCAGCCAAGAACGGGCAGGGAGAGGGAACACTGAAGCTTTCTTT.